Presented here are 20 T cell receptor beta chains from one specimen sequenced in a study of T cell changes during pregnancy in multiple sclerosis (dated by TCRdb to between 2018 and 2020). The library was made by the immunoSEQ multiplex PCR assay. TCRdb stores this immuneACCESS table with in-frame sequences only. Part of the clones is absent; in the studies checked, under half of the shortfall reflects unresolved V genes, and no reason is known for the rest. This sample gives almost 40,000 clones in total; about 90% of them show up just once. In total, the top ten clones hold around 0.7% of the sample. The sequencing used CD4+ T cells from peripheral blood mononuclear cells, collected in the second trimester of pregnancy. The receptors here all came from a female donor in good health, enrolled as a control in a pregnancy study.

V is TRBV6-5 and J is TRBJ2-5; D is possibly TRBD2 (7 bases). CDR1 is MNHEY, CDR2 SVGAGI, per germline. The CDR3 loop spans 14 amino acids. V lost 4 bases and J lost 5, with 14 bases in between. The CDR3 DNA reads TGTGCCAGCAGTTCGGAGGGGGGGCGTGAGACCCAGTACTTC. As protein: CASSSEGGRETQYF.

The chain carries TRBV7-3 and TRBJ2-3, with 12 bases matching TRBD2. V dropped 5 bases and J dropped 0; count of bases not matched to a gene: 12. The CDR3 sequence is 19 residues long. Germline-derived CDR1 and CDR2 are SGHTA and FQGTGA. CDR3 nucleotides: TGTGCCAGCAGCCCAGGGTTAGGGACTAGCGGGCTGAGCACAGATACGCAGTATTTT. Its translation is CASSPGLGTSGLSTDTQYF.

This chain connects TRBV7-8 to TRBJ1-2; maybe TRBD1 (6 bases). The germline CDR1 and CDR2 sequences are SGHVS and FQNEAQ. CDR3 length: 13 amino acids. The V end lost 5 bases, the J end lost 8 bases, and 15 bases lay between the germline ends. This CDR3 reads CASSRPGGRGYTF. The CDR3 bases are TGTGCCAGCAGCCGCCCCGGGGGGCGAGGCTACACCTTC.

This clone showed up just a few times. This sequence joins TRBV4-1 and TRBJ1-6; no clear D. V was pared by 1 base and J by 10 bases, with 17 bases between. The germline gives CDR1 MGHRA, CDR2 YSYEKL. CDR3 length equals 16 residues. The CDR3 DNA reads as TGCGCCAGCAGCCAAGCGCCAGGAAACTCTTGGTCACCCCTCCACTTT. Amino acids: CASSQAPGNSWSPLHF.

The chain has TRBV11-2 and TRBJ2-1; 7 bases line up with TRBD2. Germline lookup yields CDR1 SGHAT and CDR2 FQNNGV. The V gene end was trimmed by 5 bases and the J gene end by 4 bases; junction bases not matched to a gene: 17. The CDR3 sequence is 18 residues long. The CDR3 DNA is TGTGCCAGCAGCCAAAAAGGGCCCGGGAGGTGGATGTACAATGAGCAGTTCTTC. It is translated as CASSQKGPGRWMYNEQFF.

The chain uses TRBV30 and TRBJ2-4, with TRBD2 matching 8 bases. Trimming cost V 3 bases and J 11 bases; bases outside gene matches: 6. The CDR3 consists of 12 residues. Germline V gene sequence: CDR1 GTSNPN, CDR2 SVGIG (reference sequence). The CDR3 protein is CAWRKGTSVQYF. The CDR3 DNA sequence: TGTGCCTGGAGGAAAGGGACTAGTGTTCAGTACTTC.

The V call is TRBV7-9, the J call TRBJ2-6; 7 bases agree with TRBD1. CDR1 is SEHNR and CDR2 is FQNEAQ in the germline V gene (reference sequence). CDR3 length equals 19 residues. Losses at the gene ends were 4 bases for V and 0 bases for J; bases not matched to a gene: 12. The CDR3 region is CASSYGTEFPLSGANVLTF. CDR3 DNA: TGTGCCAGCAGCTACGGGACAGAGTTCCCTCTCTCTGGGGCCAACGTCCTGACTTTC.

DNA for the CDR3: TGCGCCAGCAGCCCGCGGGTAGCGGGGCTTTCCACAGATACGCAGTATTTT. Amino acids: CASSPRVAGLSTDTQYF. The chain has TRBV4-3 and TRBJ2-3; 8 positions agree with TRBD2. CDR1 is LGHNA, CDR2 YSLEER, per germline. Trimming removed 4 bases from V and 2 bases from J; junction bases left unmatched: 11. The CDR3 runs 17 residues.

The V call is TRBV4-3, the J call TRBJ1-6; 8 nucleotides line up with TRBD1. Germline loops: CDR1 LGHNA, CDR2 YSLEER. The CDR3 loop spans 17 amino acids. With V trimmed by 0 bases and J by 13 bases, 14 bases remained unmatched. The DNA for the CDR3 is TGCGCCAGCAGCCAAGATATTACCGGGACAGGCCGAATCCCCCTCCACTTT. Its translation: CASSQDITGTGRIPLHF.

V is TRBV28 and J is TRBJ2-7; 8 nucleotides match TRBD1. The CDR3 runs 14 residues. V dropped 5 bases and J dropped 5; count of bases not matched to a gene: 8. Germline V lookup: CDR1 MDHEN, CDR2 SYDVKM. In DNA, the CDR3 is TGTGCCAGCAGTCCACCCGGACAGGGCAACGAGCAGTACTTC. Protein: CASSPPGQGNEQYF.

The chain employs TRBV28 and TRBJ1-3, with D perhaps TRBD1 (5 bases). The CDR3 is 15 residues long. Germline CDR1 is MDHEN and CDR2 is SYDVKM. Trimming cost V 6 bases and J 5 bases, with 17 bases left between them. The CDR3 bases are TGTGCCAGCAGAACACCCAGGGAAGCTAGAAACACCATATATTTT. This gives the protein CASRTPREARNTIYF. Full variable domain (remainder filled in from reference TRBV28 and TRBJ1-3): DVKVTQSSRYLVKRTGEKVFLECVQDMDHENMFWYRQDPGLGLRLIYFSYDVKMKEKGDIPEGYSVSREKKERFSLILESASTNQTSMYLCASRTPREARNTIYFGEGSWLTVV.

J is TRBJ2-5 and V is TRBV5-1; D is ambiguous. The germline gives CDR1 SGHRS, CDR2 YFSETQ. The CDR3 has 16 amino acids. Trimming removed 4 bases from V and 5 bases from J, with 21 bases in between. The CDR3 region is CASSPRRDRLRETQYF. The CDR3 region has the DNA TGCGCCAGCAGCCCGCGCCGCGACCGACTCCGGGAGACCCAGTACTTC.

J is TRBJ1-2 and V is TRBV6-1; 7 bases align to TRBD1. The CDR3 loop spans 13 amino acids. Germline trimming cut 2 bases from V and 7 bases from J; bases unmatched to any gene: 4. Germline CDR1 is MNHNS and CDR2 is SASEGT. This CDR3 reads CASSERQGLGYTF. The CDR3 coding sequence is TGTGCCAGCAGTGAAAGACAGGGACTTGGCTACACCTTC.

The J gene is TRBJ1-4, the V gene TRBV6-4, with TRBD1 as a possible D gene (5 bases). V was trimmed by 6 bases and J by 0 bases, leaving 11 bases between them. From germline, CDR1 is MRHNA and CDR2 SNTAGT. This CDR3 region has 15 residues. In DNA, the CDR3 is TGTGCCAGCAGCGTTTGGGGGGCAACTAATGAAAAACTGTTTTTT. This sequence encodes CASSVWGATNEKLFF.

The chain carries TRBV10-3 and TRBJ1-1; D not certain. Per germline, CDR1 ENHRY and CDR2 SYGVKD. V was shortened by 3 bases and J by 4 bases, with 3 bases between the two germline ends. This CDR3 comprises 11 residues. CDR3 DNA sequence: TGTGCCATCAGTGATATCACTGAAGCTTTCTTT. Residues: CAISDITEAFF.

CDR3 loop: CATSRVSGGFNEQFF. CDR3 DNA sequence: TGTGCCACCAGCAGAGTTAGCGGGGGGTTTAATGAGCAGTTCTTC. The chain links TRBV15 to TRBJ2-1, with TRBD2 identical over 10 bases. Germline values: CDR1 LNHNV, CDR2 YYDKDF (reference sequence). The V and J ends lost 1 base and 7 bases, in that order; junction bases with no gene match: 4. The CDR3 contains 15 residues.

The chain recombines TRBV4-3 with TRBJ1-5; D might be TRBD1 (5 bases). Between the trimmed V and J ends, which lost 0 bases and 6 bases, there was a span of 12 bases. The CDR3 length is 15 residues. CDR1 is LGHNA, CDR2 YSLEER, per germline. The CDR3 loop reads CASSQEGSQGQPQHF. The CDR3, as DNA: TGCGCCAGCAGCCAAGAAGGTAGCCAGGGTCAGCCCCAGCATTTT.

The chain uses TRBV9 and TRBJ2-1; 7 nucleotides align to TRBD2. Germline V lookup: CDR1 SGDLS, CDR2 YYNGEE. This CDR3 contains 16 residues. The V and J ends lost 4 bases and 5 bases, in that order; junction bases with no gene match: 12. The CDR3 region has the DNA TGTGCCAGCAGCCGGGATCGAGCGGGGAGCCACAATGAGCAGTTCTTC. Its protein is CASSRDRAGSHNEQFF.

This sequence joins TRBV27 and TRBJ1-1, with 8 bases that match TRBD1. Germline CDR1 reads MNHEY; CDR2 reads SMNVEV (reference sequence). This CDR3 region has 14 residues. J was trimmed by 5 bases and V by 4 bases; bases with no gene match: 6. The CDR3, as DNA: TGTGCCAGCAGTTCGGACAGGGTGGGGACTGAAGCTTTCTTT. Its translation is CASSSDRVGTEAFF.

The gene calls are TRBV4-2 and TRBJ2-1; no definite D call. Germline V lookup: CDR1 LGHNA, CDR2 YNFKEQ. This CDR3 spans 14 amino acids. V lost 0 bases, J lost 6 bases, and 9 bases lay in between. For the CDR3, the DNA is TGTGCCAGCAGCCAAGATTCGGTACGCAATGAGCAGTTCTTC. This sequence encodes CASSQDSVRNEQFF.